What follows are 25 T cell receptor beta chains derived from one specimen sequenced in a study of CD8+ T cells in alopecia areata. After isolation, RNA underwent reverse transcription to generate cDNA as the sequencing template. Generated by immunoSEQ multiplex PCR, the TCRdb table keeps only in-frame clones and is missing some. The table records roughly 140,000 clones, less than 65% of them present only once. Specimen: CD8+ T cells sorted from blood, collected at week 0. Receptors originate from a human donor with alopecia areata.

This clone was detected a few times. CDR3 amino acids: CASSRTRNTEAFF. The CDR3 DNA sequence: TGTGCCAGCAGCCGAACAAGGAACACTGAAGCTTTCTTT. V usage is TRBV11-2 and J usage is TRBJ1-1; no clear D gene. Trimming left V 5 bases short and J 1 base short, with 8 bases between. Germline CDR1 and CDR2: SGHAT and FQNNGV. The CDR3 is 13 residues long.

CDR3 sequence reads: CASSGTRDGYGYTF. The CDR3 nucleotides read TGTGCCAGCAGCGGGACCCGGGACGGGTATGGCTACACCTTC. The chain is built from TRBV2 and TRBJ1-2; D might be TRBD1 (5 bases). The CDR3 sequence is 14 residues long. Trimming stripped 6 bases from V and 5 bases from J, with 16 bases between. Germline-derived CDR1 and CDR2 are SNHLY and FYNNEI.

J is TRBJ1-4 and V is TRBV7-9; no clear D. V lost 1 base, J lost 8 bases, and 5 bases lay in between. Germline V CDR1 and CDR2: SEHNR, FQNEAQ (reference sequence). The CDR3 sequence is 12 residues long. In DNA, the CDR3 is TGTGCCAGCAGCTTAGGGGAGGAAAAACTGTTTTTT. Translated: CASSLGEEKLFF.

DNA of the CDR3: TGTGCCAGCAGTGAACGGGGGGCGCGCAATCAGCCCCAGCATTTT. It codes for CASSERGARNQPQHF. This chain connects TRBV2 to TRBJ1-5; D may be TRBD1 (6 bases). The CDR3 runs to 15 residues. Germline V gene lookup returns CDR1 SNHLY and CDR2 FYNNEI. V shed 2 bases and J shed 2 bases, with 10 bases lying between them.

With regard to this clone: Within the sample, other DNA sequences also encode this same CDR3. J is TRBJ2-2 and V is TRBV6-6, with D unclear. Germline-derived CDR1 and CDR2 are MNHNY and SVGAGI (reference sequence). Trimming took off 4 bases at V and 3 bases at J, with 6 bases between the two ends. The CDR3 covers 13 residues. DNA for the CDR3: TGTGCCAGCAGTTTAACCGACACCGGGGAGCTGTTTTTT. It codes for CASSLTDTGELFF.

The chain is built from TRBV11-2 and TRBJ2-7, with D possibly being TRBD2 (5 bases). Germline-derived CDR1 and CDR2 are SGHAT and FQNNGV. This CDR3 has 15 amino acids. The V end lost 0 bases, the J end lost 3 bases, and 12 bases lay between the germline ends. The CDR3 DNA follows: TGTGCCAGCAGCTTAGATCCAGGAGGTAGCTACGAGCAGTACTTC. Amino acids: CASSLDPGGSYEQYF.

Concerning this clone: In this CDR3 the conserved last residue, phenylalanine or tryptophan, is missing, so a read error is likely. Because the CDR3's place on the DNA is in doubt, the DNA is left out and the CDR3 is given as listed by TCRdb. The chain uses TRBV2 and TRBJ2-7; the DNA was not compared with TRBD2, the D call given in the table. Germline assignment: CDR1 SNHLY and CDR2 FYNNEI. From its first to its last residue, the CDR3 has 13 amino acids. The CDR3 is CASSDKASGGRYL.

The chain joins TRBV29-1 to TRBJ2-7, with 7 bases lining up with TRBD1. Germline V gives CDR1 SQVTM, CDR2 ANQGSEA. Losses at the gene ends were 6 bases for V and 2 bases for J; bases not matched to a gene: 7. The CDR3 consists of 13 residues. The CDR3 DNA sequence: TGCAGCGTAGGAGAACAGGGGACCTACGAGCAGTACTTC. This encodes CSVGEQGTYEQYF.

This clone was recorded a few times. One junction end disagrees with the germline gene, perhaps due to a read error. The chain is built from TRBV20-1 and TRBJ1-1; D ambiguous. CDR1 and CDR2 from the germline V gene are DFQATT and SNEGSKA (reference sequence). This CDR3 is built from 10 residues. CDR3 residues: CSARGTEAFF. In nucleotides, the CDR3 is TGCAGTGCCAGAGGGACTGAAGCTTTCTTT.

J is TRBJ1-1 and V is TRBV29-1; D is undetermined. The CDR3 length is 14 residues. Trimming stripped 4 bases from V and 2 bases from J, with 14 bases between. Germline V gene sequence: CDR1 SQVTM, CDR2 ANQGSEA. CDR3 in amino acids: CSVVEGFSNTEAFF. The CDR3 nucleotides read TGCAGCGTTGTCGAGGGATTTAGTAACACTGAAGCTTTCTTT.

This chain uses TRBV11-1 with TRBJ2-7; no reliable D call. CDR1 and CDR2 from the germline V gene are SGHAT and FQDESV (reference sequence). With 2 bases removed from V and 1 base from J, the gap between germline ends came to 3 bases. The CDR3 is 12 residues long. In DNA form, the CDR3 reads TGTGCCAGCAGCTTATCTTCCTACGAGCAGTACTTC. Translating it yields CASSLSSYEQYF.

This chain connects TRBV27 to TRBJ2-7; D is unresolved. In germline, CDR1 is MNHEY, CDR2 SMNVEV (reference sequence). Deletions cut 2 bases from V and 3 bases from J, with 11 bases between. This CDR3 spans 14 amino acids. This chain's CDR3 is CASSLSQAHYEQYF. The CDR3 nucleotides are TGTGCCAGCAGTTTAAGTCAGGCGCACTACGAGCAGTACTTC.

V gene TRBV29-1 combines with J gene TRBJ2-7; 7 nucleotides agree with TRBD2. V gave up 6 bases and J gave up 0 bases; unmatched junction bases: 8. CDR3 length: 14 residues. Germline CDR1 and CDR2: SQVTM and ANQGSEA. The CDR3 loop reads CSVSGRTSSYEQYF. CDR3 DNA sequence: TGCAGCGTGAGCGGACGGACTAGCTCCTACGAGCAGTACTTC.

V and J are TRBV13 and TRBJ2-7; D is unresolved. Trimming took off 0 bases at V and 3 bases at J, with 6 bases between the two ends. From germline, CDR1 is PRHDT and CDR2 FYEKMQ (reference sequence). This CDR3 has 13 amino acids. The CDR3 DNA is TGTGCCAGCAGCTTAGGGTTGGGCTACGAGCAGTACTTC. Its protein product is CASSLGLGYEQYF. Using reference TRBV13 and TRBJ2-7 for the parts outside the CDR3, the full variable domain is AAGVIQSPRHLIKEKRETATLKCYPIPRHDTVYWYQQGPGQDPQFLISFYEKMQSDKGSIPDRFSAQQFSDYHSELNMSSLELGDSALYFCASSLGLGYEQYFGPGTRLTVT.

This chain uses TRBV13 with TRBJ1-1; TRBD1 matches 10 bases. The CDR3 consists of 14 residues. V shed 2 bases, J shed 6 bases, and the junction held 3 bases outside the gene matches. Germline V gives CDR1 PRHDT, CDR2 FYEKMQ (reference sequence). The chain's CDR3 is CASSLLGQGAEAFF. In DNA form, the CDR3 reads TGTGCCAGCAGCTTACTAGGACAGGGGGCTGAAGCTTTCTTT.

This clone was found a few times. J is TRBJ2-1 and V is TRBV14; the D gene could be TRBD1 or TRBD2 (5 bases each). Per germline, CDR1 SGHDN and CDR2 FVKESK. Trimming removed 3 bases at V and 9 bases at J, with 6 bases between. The length of the CDR3 is 11 residues. CDR3 bases: TGTGCCAGCAGCCAGGGGGTTGAGCAGTTCTTC. Protein: CASSQGVEQFF.

This clone occurred a few times. The chain is built from TRBV7-9 and TRBJ2-1, with 8 positions matching TRBD1. J lost 1 base, V lost 8 bases, and 4 bases had no gene match. The CDR3 sequence is 14 residues long. CDR1 is SEHNR and CDR2 is FQNEAQ in the germline V gene (reference sequence). The CDR3 loop reads CASRTGTSYNEQFF. Written as DNA, the CDR3 is TGTGCCAGCCGGACAGGGACGTCCTACAATGAGCAGTTCTTC.

This clone was detected only a few times. The gene calls are TRBV15 and TRBJ2-7; D may be TRBD2 (5 bases). This CDR3 has 12 residues. Germline V gene data show CDR1 as LNHNV and CDR2 as YYDKDF (reference sequence). Between the trimmed V and J ends, which lost 5 bases and 6 bases, there was a span of 11 bases. CDR3 protein: CATSPLGVEQYF. For the CDR3, the DNA is TGTGCCACCAGCCCCTTGGGAGTCGAGCAGTACTTC.

This clone was detected only a few times. The gene calls are TRBV25-1 and TRBJ1-1; D is possibly TRBD1 (6 bases). V was cut by 4 bases and J by 8 bases, with 11 bases left in between. Germline V gene sequence: CDR1 MGHDK, CDR2 SYGVNS. The CDR3 has 12 residues. Here the CDR3 DNA reads TGTGCCAGCAGTGGGGGGGGCAGGGAAGCTTTCTTT. This sequence encodes CASSGGGREAFF.

The chain has TRBV30 and TRBJ1-2; D may be TRBD1 (6 bases). V was shortened by 6 bases and J by 4 bases, with 12 bases between the two germline ends. This CDR3 has 12 residues. Germline assignment: CDR1 GTSNPN and CDR2 SVGIG (reference sequence). Here the CDR3 reads CACGGTSYGYTF. CDR3 nucleotides: TGTGCCTGTGGGGGCACTAGCTATGGCTACACCTTC.

The rearrangement joins TRBV28 to TRBJ2-7, with 9 positions matching TRBD2. From germline, CDR1 is MDHEN and CDR2 SYDVKM. The CDR3 is made up of 16 amino acids. The ends lost 4 bases at V and 0 bases at J; junction bases unmatched: 7. The CDR3 is CASSSPASGASYEQYF. DNA for the CDR3: TGTGCCAGCAGTTCCCCCGCTAGCGGGGCCTCCTACGAGCAGTACTTC.

This clone is a singleton in its sample. The V and J genes are TRBV28 and TRBJ2-3; TRBD1 is a possible D gene (6 bases). Germline V CDR1 and CDR2: MDHEN, SYDVKM. V shed 2 bases and J shed 2 bases, with 14 bases lying between them. The CDR3 has 16 residues. DNA for the CDR3: TGTGCCAGCAGTTTACAGGGGATATCATTCACAGATACGCAGTATTTT. Amino acid sequence: CASSLQGISFTDTQYF.

This clone has only a few counts. The chain carries TRBV13 and TRBJ1-4; D remains ambiguous. Germline CDR1 PRHDT, CDR2 FYEKMQ (reference sequence). This CDR3 contains 15 residues. Trimming cost V 4 bases and J 1 base, with 10 bases left between them. The CDR3 DNA is TGTGCCAGCAGCTCCGGACCGAAAACTAATGAAAAACTGTTTTTT. Translated, it gives CASSSGPKTNEKLFF.

This clone was detected only a few times. Other nucleotide sequences in the sample specify the same CDR3. The rearrangement uses TRBV11-2 and TRBJ2-7; 9 bases agree with TRBD1. V trimming: 5 bases; J trimming: 1 base; junction bases outside the gene matches: 3. Germline-derived CDR1 and CDR2 are SGHAT and FQNNGV. The length of the CDR3 is 14 residues. DNA for the CDR3: TGTGCCAGCAGCCTGGGGACAGGGTCCTACGAGCAGTACTTC. Its protein product is CASSLGTGSYEQYF.

V and J are TRBV30 and TRBJ1-1; the D gene is possibly TRBD1 (5 bases). Germline values: CDR1 GTSNPN, CDR2 SVGIG (reference sequence). V was cut by 2 bases and J by 4 bases, with 8 bases left in between. The CDR3 covers 12 residues. The CDR3 region is CAWSQGSTEAFF. CDR3 nucleotide sequence: TGTGCCTGGAGTCAGGGCAGCACTGAAGCTTTCTTT.